Reported below is one TCR beta chain. The V gene's germline CDR1 is SGHRS and CDR2 YFSETQ. V was cut by 4 bases and J by 4 bases, with 12 bases left in between. The CDR3 has 13 residues. The record originates from a study of control samples from healthy donors and cancer patients. The data were produced by immunoSEQ multiplex PCR, yet TCRdb's version contains in-frame clones alone and is incomplete. The table has around 51,000 clones, around 80% seen once; the top ten hold about 9.4%. The V gene is TRBV5-1, the J gene TRBJ2-7; tentative D call: TRBD1 (5 bases). Sequenced sample: blood. The clonotype was recovered from a man aged 70-80 years in good health. The DNA for the CDR3 is TGCGCCAGCAGCCCCGGACACCCATACGAGCAGTACTTC. Protein: CASSPGHPYEQYF.